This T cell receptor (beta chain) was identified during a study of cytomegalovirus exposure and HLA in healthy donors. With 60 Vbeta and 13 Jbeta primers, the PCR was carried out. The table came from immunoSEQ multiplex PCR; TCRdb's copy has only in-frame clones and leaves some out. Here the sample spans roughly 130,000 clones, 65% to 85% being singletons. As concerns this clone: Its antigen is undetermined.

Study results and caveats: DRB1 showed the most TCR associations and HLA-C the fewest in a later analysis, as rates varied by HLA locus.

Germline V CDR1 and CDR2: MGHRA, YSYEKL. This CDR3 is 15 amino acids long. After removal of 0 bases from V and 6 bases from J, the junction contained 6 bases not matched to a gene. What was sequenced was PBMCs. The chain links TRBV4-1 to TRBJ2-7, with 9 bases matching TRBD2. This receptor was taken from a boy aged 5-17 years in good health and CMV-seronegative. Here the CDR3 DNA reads TGCGCCAGCAGCCAAGATTTAGCGGGAGTAAGCGAGCAGTACTTC. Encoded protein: CASSQDLAGVSEQYF.